This entry lists 2 T cell receptor beta chains sequenced from one sample in a study of early T cells in non-severe SARS-CoV-2 infection. Via MiXCR, TCRdb re-called the 5' RACE reads, giving one row per CDR3 protein. In the table there are tens of thousands of distinct CDR3 sequences, 15% of which are singletons. Sequencing was done on a sample of whole blood. These receptors were collected from an adult who was a healthcare worker with PCR-confirmed SARS-CoV-2 infection or an uninfected control (not recorded which).

The CDR3 DNA follows: TGCAGTGCTAGAGCCCGGCCAGGGGGCCCTGAAGCTTTCTTT. This translates into CSARARPGGPEAFF. This sequence joins TRBV20-1 and TRBJ1-1, with 8 bases that match TRBD1. Losses at the gene ends were 1 base for V and 6 bases for J; bases not matched to a gene: 7. The CDR3 is 14 amino acids. Germline values: CDR1 DFQATT, CDR2 SNEGSKA (reference sequence).

The V gene is TRBV6-1, the J gene TRBJ2-5, with D possibly TRBD1 on 5 matching bases. The germline gives CDR1 MNHNS, CDR2 SASEGT. V lost 7 bases and J 4 bases, leaving 13 bases between the germline ends. The CDR3 is 13 residues long. The DNA of the CDR3 is TGTGCCAGCACCGGACATGAGAGAGAGACCCAGTACTTC. This gives the protein CASTGHERETQYF.